This entry lists 27 T cell receptor beta chains sequenced from one sample in a study of technical replicates of blood from a handful of donors (dated by TCRdb to the late 2010s). To prepare the library, the immunoSEQ multiplex PCR assay was applied. TCRdb carries this immuneACCESS record with in-frame sequences only. Its versions omit some clonotypes, under half of them owing to an unresolved V gene in the studies checked, with the rest unexplained. The sample yields over 60,000 clones; 93% were counted once. In total, the top ten clones hold 0.25% of the sample. The specimen sequenced was T cells isolated from PBMCs. These receptors were taken from a human donor in good health.

This clone was seen only once. This sequence joins TRBV6-1 and TRBJ1-6, with 7 positions matching TRBD1. Losses at the gene ends were 1 base for V and 12 bases for J; bases not matched to a gene: 6. Germline CDR1 reads MNHNS; CDR2 reads SASEGT. There are 14 residues in the CDR3. The DNA of the CDR3 is TGTGCCAGCAGTGAAGGGACAGGAGGGGAACCCCTCCACTTT. It translates to CASSEGTGGEPLHF.

V and J are TRBV5-1 and TRBJ2-7; a possible D gene is TRBD2 (6 bases). This CDR3 has 14 amino acids. Germline V gene data show CDR1 as SGHRS and CDR2 as YFSETQ. V was shortened by 7 bases and J by 0 bases, with 14 bases between the two germline ends. CDR3 nucleotides: TGCGCCAGCGGGCGGGACGGACCCTCCTACGAGCAGTACTTC. Amino acid sequence: CASGRDGPSYEQYF.

This rearrangement joins TRBV5-1 to TRBJ1-1, with D tentatively TRBD1 (5 bases). Germline V gene data show CDR1 as SGHRS and CDR2 as YFSETQ. CDR3 length equals 16 residues. V lost 0 bases to trimming and J lost 0 bases, with 12 bases between them. The CDR3 DNA is TGCGCCAGCAGCTTGGGATTCAGGGCAATGAACACTGAAGCTTTCTTT. Its translation: CASSLGFRAMNTEAFF.

This rearrangement joins TRBV9 to TRBJ2-7, with a tentative D call TRBD1 (6 bases). CDR3 length equals 14 residues. The germline gives CDR1 SGDLS, CDR2 YYNGEE. The ends were cut back, 4 bases at V and 2 bases at J, with 13 bases in the middle. The CDR3 DNA follows: TGTGCCAGCAGCTCACAAGGGGGAACCTACGAGCAGTACTTC. It codes for CASSSQGGTYEQYF.

V usage is TRBV11-2 and J usage is TRBJ2-7; D remains unclear. The CDR3 covers 11 residues. Germline CDR1 is SGHAT and CDR2 is FQNNGV. The V end lost 4 bases, the J end lost 4 bases, and 5 bases lay between the germline ends. The CDR3 bases are TGTGCCAGCAGCTCAGGTTACGAGCAGTACTTC. Its translation: CASSSGYEQYF.

The genes are TRBV28 and TRBJ2-7, with unresolved D. Germline-derived CDR1 and CDR2 are MDHEN and SYDVKM. There are 12 residues in the CDR3. Trimming took off 2 bases at V and 7 bases at J, with 9 bases between the two ends. The CDR3 reads CASSLSWREQYF. The CDR3 region has the DNA TGTGCCAGCAGTTTAAGTTGGAGAGAGCAGTACTTC.

The gene calls are TRBV27 and TRBJ2-7; 13 bases are shared with TRBD2. Germline trimming cut 4 bases from V and 7 bases from J; bases unmatched to any gene: 7. CDR3 length equals 15 residues. Per germline, CDR1 MNHEY and CDR2 SMNVEV (reference sequence). CDR3 DNA sequence: TGTGCCAGCAGTTCCGGACTAGCGGGAGTGCGGGAGCAGTACTTC. It yields the protein CASSSGLAGVREQYF.

This chain uses TRBV6-1 with TRBJ1-5; possible D gene TRBD1, 5 bases. The CDR3 has 15 residues. Germline V lookup: CDR1 MNHNS, CDR2 SASEGT. V gave up 4 bases and J gave up 6 bases, with 16 bases separating them. The CDR3: CASSANGGTSQPQHF. Written as DNA, the CDR3 is TGTGCCAGCAGTGCCAACGGGGGGACTAGTCAGCCCCAGCATTTT.

The chain combines TRBV27 with TRBJ2-3, with D perhaps TRBD2 (6 bases). The CDR3 has 14 amino acids. With 4 bases removed from V and 6 bases from J, the gap between germline ends came to 14 bases. The germline gives CDR1 MNHEY, CDR2 SMNVEV (reference sequence). DNA of the CDR3: TGTGCCAGCAGTTACCGGGACTCCGGGGATACGCAGTATTTT. It is translated as CASSYRDSGDTQYF.

J is TRBJ2-7 and V is TRBV4-1; D perhaps matches TRBD2 (6 bases). The germline V and J ends were trimmed by 4 bases and 3 bases, with 10 bases remaining between them. Germline V gives CDR1 MGHRA, CDR2 YSYEKL. The CDR3 runs 13 residues. The chain's CDR3 is CASSPTSSYEQYF. The CDR3 DNA is TGCGCCAGCAGCCCGACTAGTAGCTACGAGCAGTACTTC.

The chain recombines TRBV2 with TRBJ2-5; no clear D gene. CDR1 is SNHLY, CDR2 FYNNEI, per germline. V lost 8 bases to trimming and J lost 1 base, with 8 bases between them. The CDR3 extends over 12 amino acids. CDR3 protein: CASDSIQETQYF. The DNA of the CDR3 is TGTGCCAGCGACTCGATCCAAGAGACCCAGTACTTC. Full variable domain (missing parts from reference TRBV2 and TRBJ2-5): EPEVTQTPSHQVTQMGQEVILRCVPISNHLYFYWYRQILGQKVEFLVSFYNNEISEKSEIFDDQFSVERPDGSNFTLKIRSTKLEDSAMYFCASDSIQETQYFGPGTRLLVL.

V gene TRBV20-1 combines with J gene TRBJ2-5, with a possible D match to TRBD1 (6 bases). Germline V gene data show CDR1 as DFQATT and CDR2 as SNEGSKA (reference sequence). V lost 6 bases to trimming and J lost 3 bases, with 8 bases between them. This CDR3 region has 11 residues. CDR3 loop: CSARTEETQYF. Here the CDR3 DNA reads TGCAGTGCCAGGACAGAAGAGACCCAGTACTTC.

This clone was seen a single time. The CDR3 protein is CASSPVGASGQYF. In DNA, the CDR3 is TGTGCCAGTAGTCCTGTGGGGGCCTCGGGGCAGTACTTC. This sequence joins TRBV19 and TRBJ2-7, with D possibly TRBD1 on 6 matching bases. CDR3 size: 13 residues. Germline V CDR1 and CDR2: LNHDA, SQIVND (reference sequence). V lost 5 bases, J lost 9 bases, and 17 bases lay in between.

This rearrangement joins TRBV7-9 to TRBJ1-1; D gene uncertain. V lost 4 bases, J lost 6 bases, and 18 bases lay in between. The CDR3 has 15 residues. The V gene's germline CDR1 is SEHNR and CDR2 FQNEAQ (reference sequence). The CDR3 here is CASSSVYPLIAEAFF. The CDR3 DNA follows: TGTGCCAGCAGCTCGGTATACCCCCTTATTGCTGAAGCTTTCTTT.

V and J are TRBV10-3 and TRBJ2-2; a weak D match, TRBD2 (6 bases). Germline V gives CDR1 ENHRY, CDR2 SYGVKD. Between the trimmed V and J ends, which lost 7 bases and 6 bases, there was a span of 12 bases. This CDR3 is 13 amino acids long. The CDR3 spells CAIMEGRPGELFF. The CDR3 bases are TGTGCCATCATGGAGGGTCGTCCCGGGGAGCTGTTTTTT.

In nucleotides, the CDR3 is TGTGCCAGCAGTTTCCTAGCGGGAGGCCAGGATGAGCAGTTCTTC. Its protein is CASSFLAGGQDEQFF. The chain uses TRBV27 and TRBJ2-1, with 11 nucleotides matching TRBD2. The V gene's germline CDR1 is MNHEY and CDR2 SMNVEV (reference sequence). V dropped 3 bases and J dropped 8; count of bases not matched to a gene: 6. CDR3 length: 15 residues.

The chain joins TRBV27 to TRBJ1-5; D might be TRBD1 (5 bases). The CDR3 has 15 amino acids. The germline gives CDR1 MNHEY, CDR2 SMNVEV (reference sequence). Trimming cost V 5 bases and J 6 bases, with 17 bases left between them. CDR3 residues: CASSPLGGGGQPQHF. CDR3 DNA: TGTGCCAGCAGTCCCCTCGGCGGGGGAGGTCAGCCCCAGCATTTT.

The gene calls are TRBV27 and TRBJ1-1; no clear D gene. V lost 6 bases and J 1 base, leaving 9 bases between the germline ends. Looked up from germline, CDR1 is MNHEY and CDR2 is SMNVEV (reference sequence). This CDR3 contains 13 residues. The CDR3 region is CASRFWQNTEAFF. As DNA, the CDR3 is TGTGCCAGCAGATTCTGGCAGAACACTGAAGCTTTCTTT.

The gene calls are TRBV2 and TRBJ1-5, with 8 bases fitting TRBD1. The germline gives CDR1 SNHLY, CDR2 FYNNEI. The CDR3 length is 13 residues. Germline trimming cut 4 bases from V and 7 bases from J; bases unmatched to any gene: 3. The CDR3 nucleotides are TGTGCCAGCAGTGGACAGGGGAGCCAGCCCCAGCATTTT. Translation: CASSGQGSQPQHF.

This chain links TRBV7-9 with TRBJ1-2; D is possibly TRBD1 (6 bases). Germline assignment: CDR1 SEHNR and CDR2 FQNEAQ (reference sequence). The CDR3 spans 16 residues. Between the trimmed V and J ends, which lost 0 bases and 2 bases, there was a span of 13 bases. DNA of the CDR3: TGTGCCAGCAGCTTAGCCCTAATAGGGACAAACTATGGCTACACCTTC. It is translated as CASSLALIGTNYGYTF.

The count of this clone is one. The chain is built from TRBV6-4 and TRBJ1-2; 7 bases agree with TRBD1. V shed 9 bases and J 5 bases; nucleotides not matched to a gene: 6. This CDR3 region has 12 residues. Germline assignment: CDR1 MRHNA and CDR2 SNTAGT. Written as DNA, the CDR3 is TGTGCCAGATCGGGACAGTTTTATGGCTACACCTTC. It codes for CARSGQFYGYTF.

The chain links TRBV27 to TRBJ2-1; 11 nucleotides agree with TRBD2. The CDR3 has 15 amino acids. V shed 3 bases, J shed 7 bases, and the junction held 5 bases outside the gene matches. CDR1 and CDR2 (germline): MNHEY, SMNVEV (reference sequence). The CDR3 region has the DNA TGTGCCAGCAGTTTGGGGACTAGCGGAGAAAATGAGCAGTTCTTC. Its protein product is CASSLGTSGENEQFF.

The V and J genes are TRBV7-9 and TRBJ2-7; 11 nucleotides align to TRBD2. The CDR3 is made up of 14 amino acids. V lost 5 bases and J lost 6; bases outside the gene matches: 6. Germline V gene data show CDR1 as SEHNR and CDR2 as FQNEAQ (reference sequence). CDR3 nucleotides: TGTGCCAGCAGCGTTACAGGGACTAGCGGCGAGCAGTACTTC. It specifies CASSVTGTSGEQYF.

CDR3 sequence reads: CATSREPTGATDTQYF. As DNA, the CDR3 is TGTGCCACCAGCAGAGAACCGACAGGGGCCACAGATACGCAGTATTTT. The gene calls are TRBV15 and TRBJ2-3; TRBD1 matches at 8 bases. This CDR3 region has 16 residues. Germline V gives CDR1 LNHNV, CDR2 YYDKDF (reference sequence). The ends lost 0 bases at V and 2 bases at J; junction bases unmatched: 4.

The gene calls are TRBV6-1 and TRBJ1-4, with D tentatively TRBD1 (5 bases). Germline V gives CDR1 MNHNS, CDR2 SASEGT. This CDR3 is 15 amino acids long. The V and J ends lost 3 bases and 7 bases respectively, with 15 bases between them. CDR3: CASSDAGLGGEKLFF. The CDR3 DNA reads TGTGCCAGCAGTGATGCGGGACTGGGAGGTGAAAAACTGTTTTTT.

The chain combines TRBV9 with TRBJ1-1; the D is unclear. Per germline, CDR1 SGDLS and CDR2 YYNGEE. The length of the CDR3 is 15 residues. Trimming took off 0 bases at V and 2 bases at J, with 11 bases between the two ends. The CDR3: CASSVEAGINTEAFF. The CDR3 DNA is TGTGCCAGCAGCGTAGAGGCAGGAATAAACACTGAAGCTTTCTTT.

Concerning this clone itself: Its ends do not fully match the called genes, so a read error is possible. The chain recombines TRBV7-7 with TRBJ2-5, with no clear D. CDR1 and CDR2 (germline): SSHAT, FNYEAQ (reference sequence). The length of the CDR3 is 13 residues. The CDR3 sequence: CASSRVVLETQYF. The CDR3 region has the DNA TGTGCTAGCAGCCGAGTAGTATTAGAGACCCAGTACTTC.